Listed below are T cell receptor beta chains from one sample, sequenced in a study of T cells in Graves' hyperthyroidism and ophthalmopathy. TCRdb re-derived calls from the multiplex PCR reads in MiXCR, one entry per CDR3 protein. The sample includes hundreds of thousands of distinct CDR3 sequences, around 20% of them seen just once. The sample consisted of blood. The receptors were sampled from a man aged 25 to 40 with Graves' ophthalmopathy. Each CDR3 is given with its conserved first and last residue. A D gene is named only where the DNA matches it firmly. Rows give clone size only sometimes, using once, few, many, or a class for an expanded clone.

- | TRBJ2-3 | TRBD2 | TRBV12-3/TRBV12-4 | TGTGCCAGCAGCCTAGCGGGAGGGCCCTCAGATACGCAGTATTTT | CASSLAGGPSDTQYF
- | TRBJ2-5 | TRBD2 | TRBV28 | TGTGCCAGCAGCACCATTAGCGGGAGATCCGGCCAAGAGACCCAGTACTTC | CASSTISGRSGQETQYF
many | TRBJ2-1 | TRBD2 | TRBV11-1 | TGTGCCAGCAGCTTGGAAGCGGGAGGGCCCTACAATGAGCAGTTCTTC | CASSLEAGGPYNEQFF
once | TRBJ1-3 | - | TRBV7-8 | TGTGCCAGCAGCTTAGAGGCGCGCAGGTCTGGAAACACCATATATTTT | CASSLEARRSGNTIYF
many | TRBJ2-7 | TRBD2 | TRBV28 | TGTGCCAGCAGTGTAGCGGGAGGAAAATACGAGCAGTACTTC | CASSVAGGKYEQYF
- | TRBJ1-1 | - | TRBV20-1 | TGCAGTGCTAGAGAATGGGGCAGGGCGGCCACTGAAGCTTTCTTT | CSAREWGRAATEAFF
few | TRBJ2-7 | TRBD2 | TRBV12-3/TRBV12-4 | TGTGCCAGCAGCCCGGGACTAGCGAAATACGAGCAGTACTTC | CASSPGLAKYEQYF
- | TRBJ2-1 | - | TRBV24-1 | TGTGCCACCAGTGATTTCCCTGAGCAGTTCTTC | CATSDFPEQFF
- | TRBJ1-1 | - | TRBV6-1 | TGTGCCAGCAGTACGAACGCACATACTGAAGCTTTCTTT | CASSTNAHTEAFF
once | TRBJ2-7 | - | TRBV14 | TGTGCCAGCAGCCCAAGGGACACCCCCTACGAGCAGTACTTC | CASSPRDTPYEQYF
- | TRBJ1-5 | - | TRBV30 | TGTGCCTGGACCATGGGAGGGGGGCTCGACAATCAGCCCCAGCATTTT | CAWTMGGGLDNQPQHF
many | TRBJ1-5 | TRBD1 | TRBV10-3 | TGTGCCATCAGTTGGGACAGATATCAGCCCCAGCATTTT | CAISWDRYQPQHF
- | TRBJ2-7 | TRBD1 | TRBV27 | TGTGCCAGCAGTTTGACAGGGGCCCACGAGCAGTACTTC | CASSLTGAHEQYF
many | TRBJ1-2 | - | TRBV7-2 | TGTGCCAGCAGCCGCGGGACTCAAAACTATGGCTACACCTTC | CASSRGTQNYGYTF
- | TRBJ1-3 | - | TRBV4-3 | TGCGCCAGCAGCCAAGATTTTGGCCCACTCTCTGGAAACACCATATATTTT | CASSQDFGPLSGNTIYF
- | TRBJ1-2 | TRBD1 | TRBV6-1 | TGTGCCAGCAGTGTTCCGGACAGGGTAAACGGCTACACCTTC | CASSVPDRVNGYTF
- | TRBJ1-2 | - | TRBV2 | TGTGCCAGCAGTGAGGGTCCCAGGGCCCCCGGCTACACCTTC | CASSEGPRAPGYTF
few | TRBJ2-5 | TRBD2 | TRBV6-1 | TGTGCCAGCAGGCCTACTAGCGGTGAGACCCAGTACTTC | CASRPTSGETQYF
many | TRBJ1-1 | TRBD1 | TRBV6-2/TRBV6-3 | TGTGCCAGCAGCCGTACACAGGGGAGTAACACTGAAGCTTTCTTT | CASSRTQGSNTEAFF
- | TRBJ2-3 | - | TRBV25-1 | TGTGCCAGCAGTGACACGGGTCATACGCAGTATTTT | CASSDTGHTQYF
few | TRBJ2-7 | - | TRBV7-9 | TGTGCCAGCACGCAAGGGAAGGGGCTTTACGAGCAGTACTTC | CASTQGKGLYEQYF
- | TRBJ2-3 | - | TRBV6-2/TRBV6-3 | TGTGCCAGCAGTTACAGAGGAAGAAGTACAGATACGCAGTATTTT | CASSYRGRSTDTQYF
few | TRBJ2-1 | - | TRBV11-3 | TGTGCCAGCAGCTTAGTGCACGGGAGCTCCTACAATGAGCAGTTCTTC | CASSLVHGSSYNEQFF
few | TRBJ2-2 | TRBD2 | TRBV7-9 | TGTGCCAGCAGCGTCATCCCGATAGCGGGAGGGAGAACCGGGGAGCTGTTTTTT | CASSVIPIAGGRTGELFF